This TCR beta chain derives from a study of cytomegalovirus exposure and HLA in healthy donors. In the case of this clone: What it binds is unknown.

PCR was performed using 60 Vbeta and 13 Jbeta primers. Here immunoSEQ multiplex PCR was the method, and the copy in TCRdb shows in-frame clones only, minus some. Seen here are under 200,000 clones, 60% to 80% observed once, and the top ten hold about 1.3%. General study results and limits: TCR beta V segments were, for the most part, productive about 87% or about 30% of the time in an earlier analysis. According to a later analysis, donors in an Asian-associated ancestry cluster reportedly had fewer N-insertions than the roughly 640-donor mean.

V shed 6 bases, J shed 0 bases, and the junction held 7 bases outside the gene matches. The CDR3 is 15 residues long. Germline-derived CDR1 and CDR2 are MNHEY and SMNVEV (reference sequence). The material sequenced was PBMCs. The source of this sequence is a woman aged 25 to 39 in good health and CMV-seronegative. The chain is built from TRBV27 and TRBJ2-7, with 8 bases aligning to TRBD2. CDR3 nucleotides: TGTGCCAGCAGCCGCCTTAGCGGGGACTCCTACGAGCAGTACTTC. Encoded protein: CASSRLSGDSYEQYF.